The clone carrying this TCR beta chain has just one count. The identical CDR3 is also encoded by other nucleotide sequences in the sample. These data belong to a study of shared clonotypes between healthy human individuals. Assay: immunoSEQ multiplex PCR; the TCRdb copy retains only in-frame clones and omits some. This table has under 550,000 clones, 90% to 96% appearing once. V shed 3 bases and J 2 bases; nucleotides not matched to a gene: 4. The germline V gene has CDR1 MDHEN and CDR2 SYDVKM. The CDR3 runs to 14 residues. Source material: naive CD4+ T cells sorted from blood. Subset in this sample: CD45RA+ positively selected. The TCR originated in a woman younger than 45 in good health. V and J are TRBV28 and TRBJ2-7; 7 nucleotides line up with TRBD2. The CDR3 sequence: CASSLAGRAYEQYF. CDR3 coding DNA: TGTGCCAGCAGTTTGGCAGGGAGGGCCTACGAGCAGTACTTC.